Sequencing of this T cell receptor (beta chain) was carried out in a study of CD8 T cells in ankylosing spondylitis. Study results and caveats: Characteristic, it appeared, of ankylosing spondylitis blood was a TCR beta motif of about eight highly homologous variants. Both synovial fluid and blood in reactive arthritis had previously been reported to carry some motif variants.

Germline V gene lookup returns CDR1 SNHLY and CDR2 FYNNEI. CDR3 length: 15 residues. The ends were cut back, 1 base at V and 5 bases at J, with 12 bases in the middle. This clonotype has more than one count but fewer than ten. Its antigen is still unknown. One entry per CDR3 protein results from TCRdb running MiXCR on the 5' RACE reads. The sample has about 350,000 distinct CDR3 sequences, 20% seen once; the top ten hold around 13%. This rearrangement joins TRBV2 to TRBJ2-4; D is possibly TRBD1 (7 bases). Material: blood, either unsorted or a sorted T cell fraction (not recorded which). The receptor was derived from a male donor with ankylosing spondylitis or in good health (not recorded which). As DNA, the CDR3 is TGTGCCAGCAGTGAAGGGCAGGGGGAGGAAAACATTCAGTACTTC. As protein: CASSEGQGEENIQYF.